This TCR beta chain comes out of a study of cytomegalovirus exposure and HLA in healthy donors. Study-wide results and caveats: Cytomegalovirus association was assigned to more than 150 TCR beta chains.

Repertoires were generated with immunoSEQ multiplex PCR, while TCRdb's copy carries only in-frame clones and drops some. The sample yields tens of thousands of clones, approximately 84% seen once. Deletions cut 3 bases from V and 8 bases from J, with 13 bases between. Germline V lookup: CDR1 LGHNA, CDR2 YNFKEQ. This CDR3 has 14 residues. This clone was picked up a small number of times. Its matching antigen is unknown. The sequence was obtained from a woman aged 18 to 35 in good health and CMV-seropositive. The material sequenced was PBMCs. The chain links TRBV4-2 to TRBJ1-4; a possible D gene is TRBD1 (6 bases). In nucleotides, the CDR3 is TGTGCCAGCAGCCAGGACGCAGGGGAGGAAAAACTGTTTTTT. Protein product: CASSQDAGEEKLFF.